These 7 T cell receptor beta chains were all obtained from the same sample, sequenced in a study of cytomegalovirus exposure and HLA in healthy donors. The table came from immunoSEQ multiplex PCR; TCRdb's copy has only in-frame clones and leaves some out. This sample has 130,000 or so clones, with over 65% found just once. Sequenced sample: PBMCs. These receptors were collected from a woman under 40 in good health and CMV-seronegative.

V and J are TRBV30 and TRBJ1-6, with 8 bases fitting TRBD1. The CDR3 spans 16 residues. CDR1 is GTSNPN and CDR2 is SVGIG in the germline V gene (reference sequence). The V gene end was trimmed by 2 bases and the J gene end by 7 bases; junction bases not matched to a gene: 10. This CDR3 reads CAWSSGGNAQNSPLHF. Written as DNA, the CDR3 is TGTGCCTGGAGTTCAGGGGGCAATGCGCAAAATTCACCCCTCCACTTT.

This clone was observed a few times. V usage is TRBV5-6 and J usage is TRBJ2-7; TRBD1 agrees at 9 bases. Germline-derived CDR1 and CDR2 are SGHDT and YYEEEE. Germline trimming cut 1 base from V and 7 bases from J; bases unmatched to any gene: 12. CDR3 length: 16 residues. The CDR3 DNA sequence: TGTGCCAGCAGCTTGCGGGTGGGACAGGGACTGGGAGAGCAGTACTTC. This sequence encodes CASSLRVGQGLGEQYF.

The V gene is TRBV7-6, the J gene TRBJ1-5; weak D call: TRBD1 (6 bases). Trimming removed 5 bases from V and 0 bases from J, with 20 bases in between. The CDR3 is made up of 18 amino acids. The germline CDR1 and CDR2 sequences are SGHVS and FNYEAQ. CDR3 region: CASSPIGGAEPSNQPQHF. In DNA form, the CDR3 reads TGTGCCAGCAGCCCTATCGGGGGGGCAGAACCTAGCAATCAGCCCCAGCATTTT.

The rearrangement joins TRBV7-9 to TRBJ2-3, with TRBD2 matching 7 bases. Germline values: CDR1 SEHNR, CDR2 FQNEAQ (reference sequence). The CDR3 sequence is 15 residues long. The J segment lost 2 bases and the V segment lost 3 bases, leaving 5 bases of the junction unmatched. Written as DNA, the CDR3 is TGTGCCAGCAGCTTCGGTGGGGGGGACACAGATACGCAGTATTTT. It codes for CASSFGGGDTDTQYF.

This chain joins TRBV7-3 and TRBJ2-5; 12 positions agree with TRBD2. Trimming took 4 bases from V and 2 from J; bases not matched to a gene: 2. Germline values: CDR1 SGHTA, CDR2 FQGTGA. CDR3 length equals 15 residues. The CDR3 reads CASSSGLAGQETQYF. The CDR3, as DNA: TGTGCCAGCAGCTCAGGACTAGCGGGGCAAGAGACCCAGTACTTC.

V gene TRBV7-9 combines with J gene TRBJ2-7, with TRBD1 matching over 10 bases. The CDR3 consists of 15 residues. The germline CDR1 and CDR2 sequences are SEHNR and FQNEAQ (reference sequence). V lost 7 bases, J lost 6 bases, and 12 bases stayed unmatched. DNA of the CDR3: TGTGCCAGCACACAGACCGGGACAGGGGTATCCGAGCAGTACTTC. It specifies CASTQTGTGVSEQYF.

This chain links TRBV5-1 with TRBJ1-2; TRBD1 matches at 8 bases. Germline values: CDR1 SGHRS, CDR2 YFSETQ. The trim removed 1 base at V and 4 bases at J, leaving 9 bases unmatched. The CDR3 runs 16 residues. In DNA form, the CDR3 reads TGCGCCAGCAGCTTGCAGACGACAGGGGCATTCTATGGCTACACCTTC. This gives the protein CASSLQTTGAFYGYTF.